The T cell receptor beta chain under discussion was sequenced for a study of identical twins. TCRdb re-called the 5' RACE reads with MiXCR, one entry per CDR3 protein. The sample holds nearly 650,000 distinct CDR3 sequences, around 7.5% seen once. Germline values: CDR1 GTSNPN, CDR2 SVGIG (reference sequence). This CDR3 has 16 amino acids. The germline V and J ends were trimmed by 0 bases and 2 bases, with 15 bases remaining between them. For this clonotype: The antigen remains undetermined.

Whole-study findings and limits: Monozygotic twins shared more out-of-frame TCR alpha than recombination models predicted. Conclusions relied on cross-sectional statistical analysis, not following the same donors.

This sample was also put to use in a study of yellow fever vaccine responses in identical twins. From that study: The T cell response to vaccination in identical twins was reportedly partly convergent and partly personalized.

This TCR was sampled from a woman younger than 30 in good health. V is TRBV30 and J is TRBJ2-3; D is perhaps TRBD1 or TRBD2 (5 bases each). Sequenced input: PBMCs. The CDR3 bases are TGTGCCTGGAGTGTAGCTAGGCCGGGGCCCACAGATACGCAGTATTTT. It encodes CAWSVARPGPTDTQYF.